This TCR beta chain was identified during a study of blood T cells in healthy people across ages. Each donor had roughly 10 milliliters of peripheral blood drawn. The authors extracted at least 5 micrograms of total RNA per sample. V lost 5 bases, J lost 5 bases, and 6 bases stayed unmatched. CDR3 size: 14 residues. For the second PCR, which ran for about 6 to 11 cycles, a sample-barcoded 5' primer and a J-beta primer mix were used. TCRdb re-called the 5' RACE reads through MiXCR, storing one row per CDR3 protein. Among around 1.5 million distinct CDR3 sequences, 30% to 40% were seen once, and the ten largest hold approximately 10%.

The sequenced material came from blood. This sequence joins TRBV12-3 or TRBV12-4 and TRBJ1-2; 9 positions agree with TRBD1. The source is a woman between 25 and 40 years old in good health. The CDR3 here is CASSARTGVYGYTF. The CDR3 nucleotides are TGTGCCAGCAGTGCCAGGACAGGGGTATATGGCTACACCTTC.